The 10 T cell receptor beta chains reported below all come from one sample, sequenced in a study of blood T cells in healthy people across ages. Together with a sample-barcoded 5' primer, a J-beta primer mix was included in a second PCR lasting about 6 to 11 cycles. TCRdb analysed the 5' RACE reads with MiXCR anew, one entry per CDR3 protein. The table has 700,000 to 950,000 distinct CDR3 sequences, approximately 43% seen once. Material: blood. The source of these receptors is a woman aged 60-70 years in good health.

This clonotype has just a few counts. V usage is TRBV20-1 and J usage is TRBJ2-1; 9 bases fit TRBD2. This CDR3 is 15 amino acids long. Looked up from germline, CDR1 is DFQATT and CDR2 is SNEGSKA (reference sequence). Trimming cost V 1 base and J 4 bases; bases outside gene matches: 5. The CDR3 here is CSARALAGKYNEQFF. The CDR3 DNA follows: TGCAGTGCTAGAGCCCTAGCGGGGAAATACAATGAGCAGTTCTTC.

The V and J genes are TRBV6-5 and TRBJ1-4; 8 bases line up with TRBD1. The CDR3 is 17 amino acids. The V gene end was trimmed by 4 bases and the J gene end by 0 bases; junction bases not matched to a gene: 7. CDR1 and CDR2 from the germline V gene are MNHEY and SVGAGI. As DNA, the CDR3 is TGTGCCAGCAGTTCCAACGGACAGGGAGCAACTAATGAAAAACTGTTTTTT. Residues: CASSSNGQGATNEKLFF.

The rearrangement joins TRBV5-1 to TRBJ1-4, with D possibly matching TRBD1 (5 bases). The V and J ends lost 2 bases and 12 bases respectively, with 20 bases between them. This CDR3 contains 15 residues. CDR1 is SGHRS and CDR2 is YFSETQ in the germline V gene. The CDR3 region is CASSFGTQRFGELFF. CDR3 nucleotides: TGCGCCAGCAGCTTCGGGACGCAGCGGTTCGGTGAACTGTTTTTT.

The CDR3 is CASSHAGTANTEAFF. The DNA of the CDR3 is TGTGCCAGCAGTCATGCTGGGACAGCTAACACTGAAGCTTTCTTT. The chain links TRBV28 to TRBJ1-1; 7 nucleotides match TRBD1. V lost 5 bases and J lost 2; bases outside the gene matches: 8. The CDR3 runs to 15 residues. Germline assignment: CDR1 MDHEN and CDR2 SYDVKM.

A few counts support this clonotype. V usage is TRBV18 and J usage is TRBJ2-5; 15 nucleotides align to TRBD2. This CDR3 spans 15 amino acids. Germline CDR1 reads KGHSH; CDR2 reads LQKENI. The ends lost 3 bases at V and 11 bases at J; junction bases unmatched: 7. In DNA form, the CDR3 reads TGTGCCAGCTCACCCGGGACTAGCGGGAGGAATGAGCAGTACTTC. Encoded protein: CASSPGTSGRNEQYF.

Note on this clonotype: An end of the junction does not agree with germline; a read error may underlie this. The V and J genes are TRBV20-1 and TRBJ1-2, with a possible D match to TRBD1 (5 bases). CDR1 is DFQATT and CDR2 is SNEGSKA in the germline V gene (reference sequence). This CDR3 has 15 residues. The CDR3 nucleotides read TGCAGTGCTAGAGAGAAGGGGCGGCGTAACCATGGCTACACCTTC. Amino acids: CSAREKGRRNHGYTF.

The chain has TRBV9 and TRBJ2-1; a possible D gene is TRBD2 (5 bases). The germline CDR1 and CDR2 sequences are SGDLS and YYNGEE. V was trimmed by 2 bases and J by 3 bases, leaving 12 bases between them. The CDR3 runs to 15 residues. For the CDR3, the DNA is TGTGCCAGCAGCGTGGGCCGAGCGGACTACAATGAGCAGTTCTTC. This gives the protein CASSVGRADYNEQFF.

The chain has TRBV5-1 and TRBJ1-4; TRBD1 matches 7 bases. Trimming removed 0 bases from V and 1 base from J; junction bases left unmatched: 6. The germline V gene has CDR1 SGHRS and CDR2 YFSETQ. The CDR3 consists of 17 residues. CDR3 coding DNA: TGCGCCAGCAGCTTGGCAGGGACAGCGAAAACTAATGAAAAACTGTTTTTT. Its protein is CASSLAGTAKTNEKLFF.

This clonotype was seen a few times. The CDR3 nucleotides are TGTGCCAGCAGCCCCGAGAGCGGGAGCGGATACAATGAGCAGTTCTTC. This gives the protein CASSPESGSGYNEQFF. The rearrangement uses TRBV7-2 and TRBJ2-1, with 8 bases aligning to TRBD2. The germline gives CDR1 SGHTA, CDR2 FQGNSA. Germline trimming cut 5 bases from V and 4 bases from J; bases unmatched to any gene: 10. The CDR3 has 16 amino acids.

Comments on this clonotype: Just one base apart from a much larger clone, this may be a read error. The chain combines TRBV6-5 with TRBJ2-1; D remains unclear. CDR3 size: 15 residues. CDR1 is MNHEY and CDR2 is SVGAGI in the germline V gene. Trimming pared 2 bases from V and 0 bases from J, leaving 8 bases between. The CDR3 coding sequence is TGTGCCAGCAGTTACGGTCTGGGCTCCTACAATGAGCAGTTCTTC. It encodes CASSYGLGSYNEQFF.